This passage covers 2 T cell receptor beta chains from one sample sequenced in a study of blood T cell repertoires in COVID-19. The table came from immunoSEQ multiplex PCR; TCRdb's copy has only in-frame clones and leaves some out. This table holds fewer than 250,000 clones, less than 90% found once. The sequenced sample was peripheral blood. The origin of the receptors is a human donor in a cohort sampled during active COVID-19.

This clone occurred many times. This chain joins TRBV28 and TRBJ2-7, with TRBD2 matching 8 bases. The junction had 8 bases not matched to a gene; V was cut back by 8 bases and J by 2 bases. The CDR3 length is 14 residues. The germline CDR1 and CDR2 sequences are MDHEN and SYDVKM. CDR3 bases: TGTGCCAGCCGGGGGCGGGGGGCCGCCTACGAGCAGTACTTC. This gives the protein CASRGRGAAYEQYF.

The chain joins TRBV4-1 to TRBJ2-5; the match to TRBD2 covers 7 bases. J was trimmed by 5 bases and V by 4 bases; bases with no gene match: 4. The germline V gene has CDR1 MGHRA and CDR2 YSYEKL. The CDR3 spans 13 residues. The CDR3 spells CASSRLALETQYF. The CDR3 DNA follows: TGCGCCAGCAGCCGACTAGCTCTGGAGACCCAGTACTTC.